This T cell receptor beta chain was identified in a study of T cells in Graves' hyperthyroidism and ophthalmopathy. Whole-study findings and limits: Blood also held most thyroid clonotypes expanded beyond 0.001.

This clonotype was seen only a few times. The target antigen is unknown. Germline V gives CDR1 LGHNA, CDR2 YNFKEQ. The CDR3 is 11 amino acids. V was shortened by 5 bases and J by 6 bases, with 8 bases between the two germline ends. TCR beta CDR3 sequences were amplified from RNA transcripts. A first-round RT-PCR of the TCR CDR3 used the HTBI primer set. TCRdb reprocessed the multiplex PCR reads via MiXCR and lists one record per CDR3 protein. The sample lists 450,000 to 650,000 distinct CDR3 sequences, approximately 15% occurring once. Diagnosis relied on clinical symptoms, serum thyroxine and TRAb, thyroid ultrasound and orbital computed tomography.

Sample: blood. The clonotype was recovered from a woman under 30 with Graves' ophthalmopathy. The rearrangement links TRBV4-2 to TRBJ2-7, with TRBD1 as a possible D gene (6 bases). The chain's CDR3 is CASSEGGEQYF. The CDR3 DNA is TGTGCCAGCAGCGAAGGGGGCGAGCAGTACTTC.